A selection of T cell receptor beta chains follows, all from one sample in a study of PD-1 blockade in classical Hodgkin lymphoma. The assay was immunoSEQ multiplex PCR, and TCRdb's table has in-frame clones only and misses some. The data contain fewer than 40,000 clones, 94% of them singletons. Sequenced material: peripheral blood mononuclear cells (PBMCs). The source of these receptors is a human donor with classical Hodgkin lymphoma. Both conserved end residues are part of each CDR3.

CDR3 protein: CASSLRREGQNEQYF; V gene: TRBV27; J gene: TRBJ2-7
CDR3 protein: CASGSWEFEAFF; V gene: TRBV27; J gene: TRBJ1-1
CDR3 protein: CASSQVGENTEAFF; V gene: TRBV4-3; J gene: TRBJ1-1
CDR3 protein: CASSLTGSNYGYTF; V gene: TRBV5-1; J gene: TRBJ1-2
CDR3 protein: CASSPMGGQTNYGYTF; V gene: TRBV19; J gene: TRBJ1-2
CDR3 protein: CASALGRNTEAFF; V gene: TRBV27; J gene: TRBJ1-1
CDR3 protein: CASSYSPGFNYGYTF; V gene: TRBV6-6; J gene: TRBJ1-2
CDR3 protein: CASSKNNQPQHF; V gene: TRBV28; J gene: TRBJ1-5
CDR3 protein: CASSVAGGRTSGVNEQFF; V gene: TRBV9; J gene: TRBJ2-1
CDR3 protein: CASSELAGGSDTQYF; V gene: TRBV6-1; J gene: TRBJ2-3
CDR3 protein: CASSPRGSTDTQYF; V gene: TRBV7-2; J gene: TRBJ2-3
CDR3 protein: CASSQDHVAVYNEQFF; V gene: TRBV4-2; J gene: TRBJ2-1
CDR3 protein: CASSPTVSYEQYF; V gene: TRBV13; J gene: TRBJ2-7
CDR3 protein: CASSIDPTSGGTDTQYF; V gene: TRBV19; J gene: TRBJ2-3
CDR3 protein: CASSQGRYGAQHF; V gene: TRBV27; J gene: TRBJ1-5
CDR3 protein: CASSPKGLAGPGETQYF; V gene: TRBV7-8; J gene: TRBJ2-5
CDR3 protein: CASSEARENTEAFF; V gene: TRBV2; J gene: TRBJ1-1
CDR3 protein: CAWSVLGGRGGTIYF; V gene: TRBV30; J gene: TRBJ1-3
CDR3 protein: CAISERGQIYEQYF; V gene: TRBV10-3; J gene: TRBJ2-7
CDR3 protein: CASSLTLAGTRVYYEQYF; V gene: TRBV13; J gene: TRBJ2-7
CDR3 protein: CASSLDWEAALYEQYF; V gene: TRBV7-2; J gene: TRBJ2-7
CDR3 protein: CASTPPSESYEQYF; V gene: TRBV2; J gene: TRBJ2-7
CDR3 protein: CASRFSPRGIPYNEQFF; V gene: TRBV12-2; J gene: TRBJ2-1
CDR3 protein: CASSWGLFTGELFF; V gene: TRBV5-6; J gene: TRBJ2-2
CDR3 protein: CASSVGSGELFF; V gene: TRBV9; J gene: TRBJ2-2